This TCR beta chain was captured by sequencing in a study of T-cell reconstitution after alpha-beta-depleted transplantation in children. V lost 4 bases and J lost 0; bases outside the gene matches: 5. CDR1 is SNHLY, CDR2 FYNNEI, per germline. This CDR3 contains 17 residues. The TCRbeta library was prepared with unique molecular identifiers. TCRdb re-derived calls from the PCR reads in MiXCR, one entry per CDR3 protein. The sample lists roughly 180,000 distinct CDR3 sequences; roughly 14% were seen once. Many counts were recorded for this clonotype. The V call is TRBV2, the J call TRBJ2-2; the match to TRBD2 covers 10 bases. This TCR was recovered from a human donor who donated a stem cell graft to a child with acute lymphoblastic leukemia. Sample: PBMCs from the stem cell graft donor, taken from the stem cell graft. Here the CDR3 DNA reads TGTGCCAGCAGTGTTACTAGCGGGACCGCGAACACCGGGGAGCTGTTTTTT. This codes for CASSVTSGTANTGELFF.